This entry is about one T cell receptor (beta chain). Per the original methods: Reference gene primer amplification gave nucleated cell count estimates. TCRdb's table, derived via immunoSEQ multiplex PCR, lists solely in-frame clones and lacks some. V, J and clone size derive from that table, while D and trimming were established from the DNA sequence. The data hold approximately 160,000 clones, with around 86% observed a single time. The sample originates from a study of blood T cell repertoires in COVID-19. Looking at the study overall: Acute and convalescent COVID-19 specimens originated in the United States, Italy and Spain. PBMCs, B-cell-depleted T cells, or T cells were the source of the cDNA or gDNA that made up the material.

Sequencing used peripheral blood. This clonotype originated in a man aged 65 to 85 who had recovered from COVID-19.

This CDR3 reads CASSPQAGTGRNEQFF. The CDR3 bases are TGTGCCAGCTCACCACAAGCCGGGACAGGCCGCAATGAGCAGTTCTTC. The V call is TRBV18, the J call TRBJ2-1; 8 bases align to TRBD1. The CDR3 has 16 amino acids. The ends lost 1 base at V and 6 bases at J; junction bases unmatched: 8. Germline lookup yields CDR1 KGHSH and CDR2 LQKENI.